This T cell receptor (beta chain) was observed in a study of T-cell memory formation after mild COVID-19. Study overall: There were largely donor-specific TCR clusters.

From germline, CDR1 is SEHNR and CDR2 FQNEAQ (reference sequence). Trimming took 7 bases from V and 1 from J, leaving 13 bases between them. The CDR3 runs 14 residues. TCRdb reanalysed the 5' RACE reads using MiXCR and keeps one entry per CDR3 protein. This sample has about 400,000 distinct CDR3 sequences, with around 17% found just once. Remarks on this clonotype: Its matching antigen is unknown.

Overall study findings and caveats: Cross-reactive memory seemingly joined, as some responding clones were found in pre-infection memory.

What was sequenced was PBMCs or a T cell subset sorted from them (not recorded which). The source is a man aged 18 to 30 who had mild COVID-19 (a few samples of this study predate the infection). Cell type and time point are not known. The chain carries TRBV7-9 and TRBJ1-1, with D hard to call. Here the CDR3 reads CASINVLGNTEAFF. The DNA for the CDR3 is TGTGCCAGCATCAACGTCCTGGGGAACACTGAAGCTTTCTTT.